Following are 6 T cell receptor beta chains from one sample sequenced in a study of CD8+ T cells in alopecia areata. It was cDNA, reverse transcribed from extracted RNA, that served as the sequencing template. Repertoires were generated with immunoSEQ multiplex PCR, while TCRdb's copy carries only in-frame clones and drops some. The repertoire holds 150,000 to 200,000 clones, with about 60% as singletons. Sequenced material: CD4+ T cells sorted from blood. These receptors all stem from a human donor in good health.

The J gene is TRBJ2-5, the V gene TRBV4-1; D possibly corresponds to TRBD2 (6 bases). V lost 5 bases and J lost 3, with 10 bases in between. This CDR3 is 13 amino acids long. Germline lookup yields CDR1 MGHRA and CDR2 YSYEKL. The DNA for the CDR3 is TGCGCCAGCAGCGCGGGATTAAAAGAGACCCAGTACTTC. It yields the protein CASSAGLKETQYF.

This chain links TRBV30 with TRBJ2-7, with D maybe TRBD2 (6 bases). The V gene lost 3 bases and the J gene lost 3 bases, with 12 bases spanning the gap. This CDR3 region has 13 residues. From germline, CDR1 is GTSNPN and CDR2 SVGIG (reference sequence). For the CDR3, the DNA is TGTGCCTGGAGGGCGGGACCGAACTACGAGCAGTACTTC. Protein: CAWRAGPNYEQYF.

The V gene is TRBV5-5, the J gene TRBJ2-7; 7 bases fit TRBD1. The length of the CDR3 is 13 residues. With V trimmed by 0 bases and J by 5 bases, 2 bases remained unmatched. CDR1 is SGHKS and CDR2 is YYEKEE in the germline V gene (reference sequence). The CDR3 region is CASSLARGNEQYF. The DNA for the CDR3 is TGTGCCAGCAGCTTGGCCAGGGGGAACGAGCAGTACTTC.

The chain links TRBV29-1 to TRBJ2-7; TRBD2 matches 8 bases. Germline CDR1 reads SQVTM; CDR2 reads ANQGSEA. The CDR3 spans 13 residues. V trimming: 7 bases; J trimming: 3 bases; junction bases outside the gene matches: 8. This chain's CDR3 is CSASGGTNYEQYF. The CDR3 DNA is TGCAGCGCCTCGGGGGGGACTAACTACGAGCAGTACTTC.

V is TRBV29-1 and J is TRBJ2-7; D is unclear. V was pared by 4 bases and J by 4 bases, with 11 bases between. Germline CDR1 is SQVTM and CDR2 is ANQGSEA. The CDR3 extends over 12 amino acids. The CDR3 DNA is TGCAGCGTTGCAAGTACCAAGTACGAGCAGTACTTC. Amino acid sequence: CSVASTKYEQYF.

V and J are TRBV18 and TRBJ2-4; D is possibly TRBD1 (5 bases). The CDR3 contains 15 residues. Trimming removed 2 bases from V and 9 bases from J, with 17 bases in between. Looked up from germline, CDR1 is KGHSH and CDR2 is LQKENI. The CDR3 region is CASSPKTASTGIQYF. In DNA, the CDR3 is TGTGCCAGCTCACCAAAGACAGCGAGTACAGGCATTCAGTACTTC.